Presented here are 27 T cell receptor beta chains from one specimen sequenced in a study of cytomegalovirus exposure and HLA in healthy donors. The PCR made use of 60 Vbeta and 13 Jbeta primers. Some clones are missing from TCRdb's copy, which holds only in-frame ones; the method was immunoSEQ multiplex PCR. The sample contains 110,000 to 150,000 clones, around 83% of which appear only once. The specimen sequenced was PBMCs. The receptors originated from a man aged 35-49 years in good health and CMV-seropositive.

The chain carries TRBV7-6 and TRBJ2-5, with D maybe TRBD2 (5 bases). V shed 5 bases and J shed 9 bases, with 16 bases lying between them. The CDR3 sequence is 13 residues long. The germline V gene encodes CDR1 SGHVS and CDR2 FNYEAQ. The CDR3: CASSGWASWAQYF. In DNA, the CDR3 is TGTGCCAGCAGCGGATGGGCTAGCTGGGCCCAGTACTTC.

The V call is TRBV7-7, the J call TRBJ2-1, with 9 bases fitting TRBD2. Germline CDR1 and CDR2: SSHAT and FNYEAQ (reference sequence). With 5 bases clipped from V and 3 bases from J, the junction kept 17 bases outside the gene matches. This CDR3 has 19 amino acids. CDR3 sequence reads: CASSQGYLAGGQGYNEQFF. The CDR3 DNA reads TGTGCCAGCAGCCAAGGCTACTTGGCGGGGGGGCAGGGCTACAATGAGCAGTTCTTC.

A word on this clone: Mismatch with germline at one junction end may stem from a read error. This chain connects TRBV7-9 to TRBJ2-2; no clear D gene. Germline values: CDR1 SEHNR, CDR2 FQNEAQ (reference sequence). The CDR3 runs to 12 residues. The CDR3 DNA follows: TGTTCCAGCACCCCCCCAGCCGGGGAGCTGTTTTTT. Encoded protein: CSSTPPAGELFF.

This clone was counted once. The chain joins TRBV10-3 to TRBJ1-2, with TRBD1 matching 7 bases. The CDR3 totals 14 residues. V gave up 0 bases and J gave up 3 bases; unmatched junction bases: 1. Looked up from germline, CDR1 is ENHRY and CDR2 is SYGVKD. The CDR3 nucleotides read TGTGCCATCAGTGAGTCCGGGACAGACTATGGCTACACCTTC. It codes for CAISESGTDYGYTF.

The rearrangement uses TRBV19 and TRBJ2-7; maybe TRBD2 (6 bases). The germline V and J ends were trimmed by 4 bases and 3 bases, with 10 bases remaining between them. There are 13 residues in the CDR3. Germline V gene data show CDR1 as LNHDA and CDR2 as SQIVND (reference sequence). In DNA, the CDR3 is TGTGCCAGTAGTAAACAGGAGGGCTACGAGCAGTACTTC. Residues: CASSKQEGYEQYF.

The chain is built from TRBV23-1 and TRBJ2-7; D unresolved. TRBV23-1 is reported as an ORF; its role is uncertain. This CDR3 has 15 residues. With 0 bases removed from V and 6 bases from J, the gap between germline ends came to 15 bases. The CDR3 region has the DNA TGCGCCAGCAGTCAATCGGAGAGGAACCTAAGCGAGCAGTACTTC. As protein: CASSQSERNLSEQYF.

This chain joins TRBV6-6 and TRBJ1-1; D gene ambiguous. The germline V gene has CDR1 MNHNY and CDR2 SVGAGI (reference sequence). CDR3 size: 13 residues. Trimming left V 4 bases short and J 6 bases short, with 12 bases between. In DNA, the CDR3 is TGTGCCAGCAGTTCTAGAGAGGGCGCTGAAGCTTTCTTT. Protein: CASSSREGAEAFF.

The chain recombines TRBV30 with TRBJ1-4; no reliable D call. Per germline, CDR1 GTSNPN and CDR2 SVGIG (reference sequence). This CDR3 is built from 11 residues. V lost 5 bases, J lost 11 bases, and 12 bases lay in between. The CDR3 DNA follows: TGTGCCTGGGAGGGCCAGGAGAAACTGTTTTTT. It specifies CAWEGQEKLFF. Full variable domain (missing parts from reference TRBV30 and TRBJ1-4): SQTIHQWPATLVQPVGSPLSLECTVEGTSNPNLYWYRQAAGRGLQLLFYSVGIGQISSEVPQNLSASRPQDRQFILSSKKLLLSDSGFYLCAWEGQEKLFFGSGTQLSVL.

This clone was counted once. The chain has TRBV5-4 and TRBJ2-4; possibly TRBD1 for D (6 bases). From germline, CDR1 is SGHNT and CDR2 YYREEE (reference sequence). The CDR3 extends over 15 amino acids. V dropped 4 bases and J dropped 0 bases, with 11 bases sitting between them. The CDR3 region has the DNA TGTGCCAGCAGCCCCGGGACACTAGCCAAAAACATTCAGTACTTC. Protein sequence: CASSPGTLAKNIQYF. The whole variable domain, remainder taken from reference TRBV5-4 and TRBJ2-4, is ETGVTQSPTHLIKTRGQQVTLRCSSQSGHNTVSWYQQALGQGPQFIFQYYREEENGRGNFPPRFSGLQFPNYSSELNVNALELDDSALYLCASSPGTLAKNIQYFGAGTRLSVL.

This clone was picked up a small number of times. The chain combines TRBV29-1 with TRBJ1-1; TRBD1 might be the D (5 bases). Germline CDR1 and CDR2: SQVTM and ANQGSEA. V gave up 7 bases and J gave up 6 bases, with 15 bases separating them. The CDR3 is 12 amino acids. CDR3 in DNA: TGCAGCGGGGGGTCTTGGGAGGCTGAAGCTTTCTTT. It specifies CSGGSWEAEAFF.

With respect to this clone: This CDR3 is also generated by other DNA sequences in the sample. The V gene is TRBV9, the J gene TRBJ1-1; TRBD1 agrees at 11 bases. Germline loops: CDR1 SGDLS, CDR2 YYNGEE. The CDR3 loop spans 15 amino acids. V dropped 0 bases and J dropped 6; count of bases not matched to a gene: 4. The CDR3 loop is CASSVGLGQGAEAFF. The CDR3 DNA reads as TGTGCCAGCAGCGTAGGGTTGGGACAGGGGGCTGAAGCTTTCTTT.

The CDR3 region is CASSYGAATEAFF. The CDR3 nucleotides are TGTGCCAGCAGTTACGGAGCGGCCACTGAAGCTTTCTTT. The chain is built from TRBV6-5 and TRBJ1-1; D is uncertain. This CDR3 is built from 13 residues. The V end lost 2 bases, the J end lost 4 bases, and 8 bases lay between the germline ends. The V gene's germline CDR1 is MNHEY and CDR2 SVGAGI.

The rearrangement uses TRBV27 and TRBJ1-2; D uncertain. Germline V gene data show CDR1 as MNHEY and CDR2 as SMNVEV (reference sequence). Between the trimmed V and J ends, which lost 0 bases and 4 bases, there was a span of 6 bases. The CDR3 is 13 amino acids. CDR3 region: CASSLSGSYGYTF. In DNA form, the CDR3 reads TGTGCCAGCAGTTTATCCGGGAGCTATGGCTACACCTTC.

This rearrangement joins TRBV6-1 to TRBJ1-2; D call uncertain. The CDR3 is made up of 16 amino acids. V lost 4 bases to trimming and J lost 3 bases, with 18 bases between them. The germline CDR1 and CDR2 sequences are MNHNS and SASEGT. The CDR3 DNA sequence: TGTGCCAGCAGTGCGGTAAGGGAGGGTCTAGACTATGGCTACACCTTC. Its translation is CASSAVREGLDYGYTF.

The rearrangement uses TRBV5-5 and TRBJ2-1; TRBD2 matches 10 bases. CDR1 and CDR2 (germline): SGHKS, YYEKEE (reference sequence). Trimming cost V 5 bases and J 6 bases; bases outside gene matches: 8. The CDR3 extends over 15 amino acids. CDR3 DNA sequence: TGTGCCAGCAGGTACCCGGGACTAGCGACCAATGAGCAGTTCTTC. Protein product: CASRYPGLATNEQFF.

The J gene is TRBJ2-2, the V gene TRBV19; 12 bases match TRBD2. Germline trimming cut 6 bases from V and 4 bases from J; bases unmatched to any gene: 15. This CDR3 is 19 amino acids long. Germline CDR1 LNHDA, CDR2 SQIVND (reference sequence). CDR3 coding DNA: TGTGCCAGTAGATCCCCCCCCGGGACTAGCGGGCAGGGCACCGGGGAGCTGTTTTTT. Protein product: CASRSPPGTSGQGTGELFF.

The CDR3 reads CASSPDPQANTEAFF. The DNA for the CDR3 is TGTGCCAGCAGCCCAGACCCACAGGCGAACACTGAAGCTTTCTTT. The chain has TRBV7-9 and TRBJ1-1; tentatively, D is TRBD1 (5 bases). The V gene's germline CDR1 is SEHNR and CDR2 FQNEAQ (reference sequence). The CDR3 runs to 15 residues. The V and J ends lost 5 bases and 1 base respectively, with 14 bases between them.

This clone was seen a handful of times. The chain carries TRBV5-1 and TRBJ2-7, with 9 positions matching TRBD1. The J segment lost 2 bases and the V segment lost 1 base, leaving 4 bases of the junction unmatched. This CDR3 has 15 amino acids. Germline loops: CDR1 SGHRS, CDR2 YFSETQ. CDR3 in amino acids: CASSLTTGGPYEQYF. The DNA of the CDR3 is TGCGCCAGCAGCTTGACCACAGGGGGCCCCTACGAGCAGTACTTC.

The chain employs TRBV4-3 and TRBJ1-5; D remains unclear. The CDR3 consists of 15 residues. Germline V gene lookup returns CDR1 LGHNA and CDR2 YSLEER. The ends were cut back, 0 bases at V and 3 bases at J, with 9 bases in the middle. The CDR3 sequence: CASSQDPYSNQPQHF. In nucleotides, the CDR3 is TGCGCCAGCAGCCAAGACCCCTATTCCAATCAGCCCCAGCATTTT.

The V gene is TRBV5-6, the J gene TRBJ1-2, with 11 bases fitting TRBD1. Unmatched junction bases numbered 5, after V lost 4 bases and J lost 6 bases. Per the germline V gene, CDR1 is SGHDT and CDR2 is YYEEEE. CDR3 size: 14 residues. This CDR3 is CASSLGQGANGYTF. DNA of the CDR3: TGTGCCAGCAGCCTCGGACAGGGGGCTAATGGCTACACCTTC.

The J gene is TRBJ1-1, the V gene TRBV19; 8 nucleotides align to TRBD1. The CDR3 has 15 residues. V was pared by 6 bases and J by 5 bases, with 11 bases of the junction left unmatched. Germline lookup yields CDR1 LNHDA and CDR2 SQIVND (reference sequence). Here the CDR3 reads CASRILDRGETEAFF. The CDR3 nucleotides are TGTGCCAGTAGGATCCTTGACAGGGGTGAAACTGAAGCTTTCTTT.

The rearrangement links TRBV4-1 to TRBJ2-3; D not certain. Germline V lookup: CDR1 MGHRA, CDR2 YSYEKL. The CDR3 is made up of 13 amino acids. V was pared by 0 bases and J by 3 bases, with 4 bases between. The CDR3 loop is CASSQEETDTQYF. The CDR3 DNA sequence: TGCGCCAGCAGCCAAGAGGAGACAGATACGCAGTATTTT.

This chain connects TRBV19 to TRBJ2-5; D not resolved. The CDR3 length is 11 residues. Germline V lookup: CDR1 LNHDA, CDR2 SQIVND (reference sequence). Trimming pared 5 bases from V and 4 bases from J, leaving 5 bases between. CDR3 in DNA: TGTGCCAGTAGTGGCGGAGAGACCCAGTACTTC. This gives the protein CASSGGETQYF.

The chain carries TRBV14 and TRBJ2-5, with 11 bases fitting TRBD2. This CDR3 region has 16 residues. V lost 4 bases to trimming and J lost 3 bases; unmatched junction nucleotides: 7. CDR1 SGHDN and CDR2 FVKESK come from the germline V gene. The CDR3 sequence is CASSLTSGLAEETQYF. CDR3 DNA sequence: TGTGCCAGCAGCCTTACCTCGGGACTAGCGGAAGAGACCCAGTACTTC.

V and J are TRBV6-1 and TRBJ2-4; D gene uncertain. Trimming pared 1 base from V and 0 bases from J, leaving 10 bases between. This CDR3 comprises 16 residues. Germline values: CDR1 MNHNS, CDR2 SASEGT. CDR3 residues: CASSEGAGLAKNIQYF. Here the CDR3 DNA reads TGTGCCAGCAGTGAAGGGGCTGGGCTAGCCAAAAACATTCAGTACTTC.

CDR3 in amino acids: CASSLYRQENTGELFF. CDR3 DNA sequence: TGTGCCAGCAGTTTATATCGACAGGAAAACACCGGGGAGCTGTTTTTT. This chain uses TRBV27 with TRBJ2-2, with D maybe TRBD1 (6 bases). CDR3 length: 16 residues. CDR1 and CDR2 from the germline V gene are MNHEY and SMNVEV (reference sequence). V was trimmed by 1 base and J by 2 bases, leaving 11 bases between them.

This CDR3 is CASSPFGTQYF. In DNA form, the CDR3 reads TGTGCCAGCAGCCCCTTCGGGACCCAGTACTTC. The chain is built from TRBV2 and TRBJ2-5, with D hard to call. Germline V gene data show CDR1 as SNHLY and CDR2 as FYNNEI. V was shortened by 6 bases and J by 7 bases, with 9 bases between the two germline ends. This CDR3 is built from 11 residues. Complete variable domain (other parts from reference TRBV2 and TRBJ2-5): EPEVTQTPSHQVTQMGQEVILRCVPISNHLYFYWYRQILGQKVEFLVSFYNNEISEKSEIFDDQFSVERPDGSNFTLKIRSTKLEDSAMYFCASSPFGTQYFGPGTRLLVL.